The 31 T cell receptor beta chains presented below share a single source sample, sequenced in a study of blood T cells in healthy people across ages. Next came a second PCR, run for roughly 7 to 12 cycles, which used a sample-barcoded 5' primer along with a J-beta primer mix. TCRdb re-called the 5' RACE reads through MiXCR, storing one row per CDR3 protein. The sample has 800,000 to 950,000 distinct CDR3 sequences, around 29% seen once. The same data also went into a second study, on T cells of mothers and their children.

Material for sequencing was blood. These receptors all stem from a woman aged 35 to 49 in good health.

DNA of the CDR3: TGTGCCAGCAGTGGTACCCCCGGGGAAGCTTTCTTT. Protein: CASSGTPGEAFF. The genes are TRBV28 and TRBJ1-1; D ambiguous. Per the germline V gene, CDR1 is MDHEN and CDR2 is SYDVKM. CDR3 length: 12 amino acids. Trimming took off 5 bases at V and 8 bases at J, with 12 bases between the two ends.

This sequence joins TRBV5-1 and TRBJ1-4; 9 bases align to TRBD1. Germline V CDR1 and CDR2: SGHRS, YFSETQ. J was trimmed by 7 bases and V by 2 bases; bases with no gene match: 3. This CDR3 is 14 amino acids long. For the CDR3, the DNA is TGCGCCAGCAGCTTCGGGACAGGGATTGAAAAACTGTTTTTT. Protein product: CASSFGTGIEKLFF.

This clonotype showed up just once. V gene TRBV4-1 combines with J gene TRBJ2-7, with 14 bases matching TRBD2. J gave up 6 bases and V 1 base, and 2 bases lay outside the gene matches. The length of the CDR3 is 15 residues. The germline CDR1 and CDR2 sequences are MGHRA and YSYEKL. CDR3: CASSQVGLAGGEQYF. CDR3 in DNA: TGCGCCAGCAGCCAAGTCGGACTAGCGGGAGGCGAGCAGTACTTC.

The chain combines TRBV5-1 with TRBJ2-7, with 10 bases matching TRBD2. Germline lookup yields CDR1 SGHRS and CDR2 YFSETQ. Losses at the gene ends were 4 bases for V and 4 bases for J; bases not matched to a gene: 11. This CDR3 comprises 16 residues. CDR3 sequence (DNA): TGCGCCAGCAGCCAGAAGACTAGCGGGTCAGGTTACGAGCAGTACTTC. Amino acid sequence: CASSQKTSGSGYEQYF.

There are a few counts of this clonotype. The gene calls are TRBV12-3 or TRBV12-4 and TRBJ2-3; 8 nucleotides match TRBD1. The V segment lost 6 bases and the J segment 6 bases; nucleotides outside the gene matches: 5. There are 13 residues in the CDR3. The CDR3 DNA follows: TGTGCCAGCAGCGTCAGGGGGCGGGATACGCAGTATTTT. This gives the protein CASSVRGRDTQYF.

The chain combines TRBV29-1 with TRBJ1-2; TRBD1 matches at 10 bases. CDR1 and CDR2 (germline): SQVTM, ANQGSEA. The V segment lost 7 bases and the J segment 4 bases; nucleotides outside the gene matches: 3. The CDR3 runs to 12 residues. The CDR3 loop reads CSAWDRGYGYTF. CDR3 sequence (DNA): TGCAGCGCCTGGGACAGGGGCTATGGCTACACCTTC. The whole variable domain, remainder taken from reference TRBV29-1 and TRBJ1-2, is SAVISQKPSRDICQRGTSLTIQCQVDSQVTMMFWYRQQPGQSLTLIATANQGSEATYESGFVIDKFPISRPNLTFSTLTVSNMSPEDSSIYLCSAWDRGYGYTFGSGTRLTVV.

This chain joins TRBV5-1 and TRBJ2-7; no clear D. V lost 0 bases and J lost 2, with 12 bases in between. Germline loops: CDR1 SGHRS, CDR2 YFSETQ. The CDR3 extends over 15 amino acids. Here the CDR3 DNA reads TGCGCCAGCAGCTTGGAGGCGGCCAGGACCTACGAGCAGTACTTC. Amino acid sequence: CASSLEAARTYEQYF.

Many counts were recorded for this clonotype. The rearrangement uses TRBV6-1 and TRBJ2-1; 8 bases agree with TRBD1. Germline V gene sequence: CDR1 MNHNS, CDR2 SASEGT. The CDR3 is 15 amino acids. Trimming removed 6 bases from V and 5 bases from J; junction bases left unmatched: 9. CDR3 DNA sequence: TGTGCCAGCAGCGCATCAGGGGGCAGGCACAATGAGCAGTTCTTC. This codes for CASSASGGRHNEQFF.

This clonotype was counted only a few times. This may be a read error: a much more frequent sequence differs by one nucleotide. The rearrangement joins TRBV28 to TRBJ2-7; D is possibly TRBD1 or TRBD2 (5 bases each). V lost 6 bases and J 4 bases, leaving 16 bases between the germline ends. Germline values: CDR1 MDHEN, CDR2 SYDVKM. CDR3 length: 14 amino acids. The DNA for the CDR3 is TGTGCCAGCAGGCAGCGGAACAGGTTTTACGAGCAGTACTTC. It specifies CASRQRNRFYEQYF.

About this clonotype: It may be a read error: a sequence one base away is much more abundant. The chain employs TRBV7-6 and TRBJ2-1; a weak D match, TRBD2 (6 bases). The CDR3 consists of 17 residues. Trimming took off 4 bases at V and 0 bases at J, with 16 bases between the two ends. Germline loops: CDR1 SGHVS, CDR2 FNYEAQ. This CDR3 is CASSSGPSASSYNEQFF. CDR3 DNA sequence: TGTGCCAGCAGCTCCGGTCCTAGCGCCAGCTCCTACAATGAGCAGTTCTTC.

The V call is TRBV7-2, the J call TRBJ2-5, with 10 nucleotides matching TRBD2. Germline CDR1 SGHTA, CDR2 FQGNSA. The CDR3 runs 16 residues. The V and J ends lost 3 bases and 2 bases, in that order; junction bases with no gene match: 6. CDR3 sequence reads: CASSFNLAGVQETQYF. CDR3 DNA sequence: TGTGCCAGCAGCTTTAACCTAGCGGGGGTGCAAGAGACCCAGTACTTC.

This clonotype was detected many times. This chain joins TRBV27 and TRBJ1-5; no definite D call. Germline V gives CDR1 MNHEY, CDR2 SMNVEV (reference sequence). Trimming pared 5 bases from V and 6 bases from J, leaving 8 bases between. This CDR3 has 12 residues. The CDR3: CASSPRGQPQHF. The DNA of the CDR3 is TGTGCCAGCAGTCCTCGGGGTCAGCCCCAGCATTTT.

This chain uses TRBV7-9 with TRBJ2-7; a weak D match, TRBD1 (6 bases). V gave up 5 bases and J gave up 6 bases, with 17 bases separating them. The CDR3 sequence is 14 residues long. Germline CDR1 reads SEHNR; CDR2 reads FQNEAQ (reference sequence). In DNA, the CDR3 is TGTGCCAGCAGCCACAGGGACACGACCACCGAGCAGTACTTC. Amino acid sequence: CASSHRDTTTEQYF.

This clonotype was seen only a few times. This chain connects TRBV13 to TRBJ1-2, with TRBD1 matching over 9 bases. The germline V gene has CDR1 PRHDT and CDR2 FYEKMQ (reference sequence). This CDR3 is 17 amino acids long. V trimming: 5 bases; J trimming: 5 bases; junction bases outside the gene matches: 15. CDR3 DNA sequence: TGTGCCAGCAGCCTATTGCTAGGGACAGGGTCTCGGTATGGCTACACCTTC. It yields the protein CASSLLLGTGSRYGYTF.

Remarks on this clonotype: A read error may produce the germline difference seen at one junction end. This chain uses TRBV9 with TRBJ2-7; no definite D call. The CDR3 sequence is 12 residues long. The germline V gene encodes CDR1 SGDLS and CDR2 YYNGEE. The CDR3 loop reads CASSTNSYKQYF. In DNA form, the CDR3 reads TGTGCCAGCAGCACAAATTCCTACAAGCAGTACTTC. Variable domain in full (rest from reference TRBV9 and TRBJ2-7): DSGVTQTPKHLITATGQRVTLRCSPRSGDLSVYWYQQSLDQGLQFLIQYYNGEERAKGNILERFSAQQFPDLHSELNLSSLELGDSALYFCASSTNSYKQYFGPGTRLTVT.

In this sample, this clonotype turned up many times. The J gene is TRBJ1-2, the V gene TRBV7-2; D uncertain. Trimming shortened V by 4 bases and J by 5 bases, and 11 bases separated the two germline ends. Germline V gene lookup returns CDR1 SGHTA and CDR2 FQGNSA. This CDR3 spans 13 amino acids. CDR3 residues: CASSSQNIYGYTF. The CDR3 DNA reads as TGTGCCAGCAGCTCCCAAAATATATATGGCTACACCTTC.

This clonotype turned up a few times. V is TRBV6-5 and J is TRBJ1-6, with D possibly matching TRBD1 (6 bases). This CDR3 is built from 19 residues. The V gene's germline CDR1 is MNHEY and CDR2 SVGAGI. The germline V and J ends were trimmed by 0 bases and 0 bases, with 15 bases remaining between them. The chain's CDR3 is CASSYSAGAGSSYNSPLHF. In nucleotides, the CDR3 is TGTGCCAGCAGTTACTCGGCAGGGGCCGGAAGCTCCTATAATTCACCCCTCCACTTT.

This clonotype was seen a handful of times. The chain links TRBV5-4 to TRBJ2-5; 14 nucleotides agree with TRBD2. The closer fit of TRBJ2-7 to the DNA end suggests the J call may be wrong. The CDR3 is 13 residues long. In germline, CDR1 is SGHNT, CDR2 YYREEE (reference sequence). The CDR3 is CAAGTSGGYEQYF. CDR3 DNA: TGTGCCGCTGGGACTAGCGGGGGTTACGAGCAGTACTTC.

This clonotype has ten or more counts. The genes are TRBV12-3 or TRBV12-4 and TRBJ2-4; TRBD2 matches 11 bases. V lost 10 bases, J lost 0 bases, and 5 bases stayed unmatched. The CDR3 has 15 residues. The CDR3: CATSGGLLAKNIQYF. For the CDR3, the DNA is TGTGCCACTAGCGGGGGGCTTCTAGCCAAAAACATTCAGTACTTC.

The chain employs TRBV7-2 and TRBJ1-6; D might be TRBD1 (6 bases). CDR3 length equals 17 residues. The V end lost 6 bases, the J end lost 10 bases, and 25 bases lay between the germline ends. CDR1 is SGHTA and CDR2 is FQGNSA in the germline V gene. The CDR3 bases are TGTGCCAGCAGAAGACAGGTTTCGGTCCGGAGTTGGTCACCCCTCCACTTT. Its translation: CASRRQVSVRSWSPLHF.

This clonotype was picked up many times. This sequence joins TRBV5-1 and TRBJ2-1; D possibly corresponds to TRBD2 (6 bases). Germline CDR1 and CDR2: SGHRS and YFSETQ. Trimming removed 4 bases at V and 7 bases at J, with 15 bases between. This CDR3 has 14 residues. The CDR3: CASSPQTGGNEQFF. Here the CDR3 DNA reads TGCGCCAGCAGCCCCCAGACTGGGGGGAATGAGCAGTTCTTC.

The chain uses TRBV28 and TRBJ2-3; 7 nucleotides line up with TRBD1. V was pared by 4 bases and J by 2 bases, with 9 bases of the junction left unmatched. The CDR3 is made up of 16 amino acids. Germline assignment: CDR1 MDHEN and CDR2 SYDVKM. Here the CDR3 DNA reads TGTGCCAGCAGTTCGTATCAGGGGGACCCCACAGATACGCAGTATTTT. Amino acids: CASSSYQGDPTDTQYF.

Comment on this clonotype: A single base separates this from a much larger clone, so it may be a read error. This sequence joins TRBV29-1 and TRBJ1-4; 7 positions agree with TRBD1. This CDR3 contains 13 residues. CDR1 is SQVTM and CDR2 is ANQGSEA in the germline V gene. CDR3 in DNA: TGCAGCGTTGCTAGACAGGGTCGAGAAAAACGGTTTTTT. Translating it yields CSVARQGREKRFF.

About this clonotype: A read error is possible here, since a much larger clone lies one base away. V gene TRBV6-5 combines with J gene TRBJ2-7, with D perhaps matching TRBD1 (6 bases). The CDR3 contains 15 residues. V lost 5 bases and J 2 bases, leaving 16 bases between the germline ends. Germline CDR1 is MNHEY and CDR2 is SVGAGI. The CDR3 is CASSRNREPTYEQYF. The CDR3 DNA is TGTGCCAGCAGTAGAAACAGGGAGCCCACCTACGAGCAGTACTTC.

This clonotype was seen more than once but under ten times. The CDR3 sequence: CASSDTSGGHNEQFF. The CDR3 DNA reads TGTGCCAGCAGTGACACTAGCGGGGGGCACAATGAGCAGTTCTTC. The chain joins TRBV6-4 to TRBJ2-1; 12 nucleotides align to TRBD2. V was clipped by 2 bases and J by 5 bases; unmatched bases: 1. CDR3 length equals 15 residues. The V gene's germline CDR1 is MRHNA and CDR2 SNTAGT.

This clonotype occurred a few times. The genes are TRBV20-1 and TRBJ2-4; D remains ambiguous. The J call is uncertain, as TRBJ2-7 better fits the DNA end. The CDR3 is made up of 15 amino acids. Germline V gene lookup returns CDR1 DFQATT and CDR2 SNEGSKA (reference sequence). The CDR3 reads CSASLTELLSYEQYF. Here the CDR3 DNA reads TGCAGTGCTAGTCTCACGGAACTCCTATCCTACGAGCAGTACTTC.

This clonotype was counted ten times or more. V gene TRBV7-2 combines with J gene TRBJ2-7; 7 nucleotides align to TRBD2. The CDR3 is 12 residues long. The ends lost 5 bases at V and 6 bases at J; junction bases unmatched: 4. The germline V gene has CDR1 SGHTA and CDR2 FQGNSA. CDR3 nucleotides: TGTGCCAGCAGCCGGGGGGTCCTCGAGCAGTACTTC. Its protein is CASSRGVLEQYF.

This clonotype was counted ten times or more. The gene calls are TRBV7-9 and TRBJ2-5; D perhaps matches TRBD1 (6 bases). V shed 1 base and J shed 5 bases, with 11 bases lying between them. Germline CDR1 SEHNR, CDR2 FQNEAQ (reference sequence). This CDR3 contains 14 residues. The CDR3 nucleotides are TGTGCCAGCAGCTTAGTTTTCAGGGGTGAGACCCAGTACTTC. The encoded protein is CASSLVFRGETQYF.

The chain recombines TRBV18 with TRBJ1-1, with D unresolved. This CDR3 comprises 13 residues. Germline values: CDR1 KGHSH, CDR2 LQKENI. Deletions cut 2 bases from V and 4 bases from J, with 8 bases between. In nucleotides, the CDR3 is TGTGCCAGCTCACCAAGCAGGTCCACTGAAGCTTTCTTT. The encoded protein is CASSPSRSTEAFF.

The sample holds a few counts of this clonotype. The V gene is TRBV4-1, the J gene TRBJ1-4; D is undetermined. The V and J ends lost 2 bases and 0 bases respectively, with 13 bases between them. Germline CDR1 and CDR2: MGHRA and YSYEKL. The length of the CDR3 is 17 residues. The CDR3 DNA sequence: TGCGCCAGCAGCCAACAGCTGGGGTTTGCAACTAATGAAAAACTGTTTTTT. Its protein product is CASSQQLGFATNEKLFF.

This clonotype was seen a handful of times. The chain joins TRBV7-9 to TRBJ1-2; D unclear. The CDR3 totals 13 residues. Trimming took 7 bases from V and 0 from J, leaving 9 bases between them. Germline V gene sequence: CDR1 SEHNR, CDR2 FQNEAQ (reference sequence). This CDR3 reads CASTSDTNYGYTF. The CDR3 DNA sequence: TGTGCCAGCACCTCGGATACTAACTATGGCTACACCTTC.